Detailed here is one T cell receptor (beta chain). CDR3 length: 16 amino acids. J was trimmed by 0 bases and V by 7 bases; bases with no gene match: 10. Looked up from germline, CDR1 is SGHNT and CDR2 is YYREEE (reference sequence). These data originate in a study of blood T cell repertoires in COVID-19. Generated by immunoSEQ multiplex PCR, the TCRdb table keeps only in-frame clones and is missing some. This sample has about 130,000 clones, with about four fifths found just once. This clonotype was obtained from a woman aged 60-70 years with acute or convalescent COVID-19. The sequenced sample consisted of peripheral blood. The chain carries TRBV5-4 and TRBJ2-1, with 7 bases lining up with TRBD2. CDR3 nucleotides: TGTGCCAGCTCTAGGGAGGGGTCGAGCTCCTACAATGAGCAGTTCTTC. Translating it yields CASSREGSSSYNEQFF. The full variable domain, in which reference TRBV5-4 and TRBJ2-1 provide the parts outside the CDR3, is ETGVTQSPTHLIKTRGQQVTLRCSSQSGHNTVSWYQQALGQGPQFIFQYYREEENGRGNFPPRFSGLQFPNYSSELNVNALELDDSALYLCASSREGSSSYNEQFFGPGTRLTVL.